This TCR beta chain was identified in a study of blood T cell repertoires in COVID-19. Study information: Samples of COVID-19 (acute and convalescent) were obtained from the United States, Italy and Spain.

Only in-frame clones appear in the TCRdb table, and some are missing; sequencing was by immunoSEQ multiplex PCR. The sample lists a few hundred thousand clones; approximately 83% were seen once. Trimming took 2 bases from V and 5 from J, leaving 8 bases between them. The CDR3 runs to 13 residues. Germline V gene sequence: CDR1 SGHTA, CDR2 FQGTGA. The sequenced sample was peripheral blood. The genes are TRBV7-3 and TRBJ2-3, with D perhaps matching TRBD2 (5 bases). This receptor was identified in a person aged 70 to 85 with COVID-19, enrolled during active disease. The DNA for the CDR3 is TGTGCCAGCAGCTTATCGAGGGTAGATACGCAGTATTTT. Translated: CASSLSRVDTQYF.